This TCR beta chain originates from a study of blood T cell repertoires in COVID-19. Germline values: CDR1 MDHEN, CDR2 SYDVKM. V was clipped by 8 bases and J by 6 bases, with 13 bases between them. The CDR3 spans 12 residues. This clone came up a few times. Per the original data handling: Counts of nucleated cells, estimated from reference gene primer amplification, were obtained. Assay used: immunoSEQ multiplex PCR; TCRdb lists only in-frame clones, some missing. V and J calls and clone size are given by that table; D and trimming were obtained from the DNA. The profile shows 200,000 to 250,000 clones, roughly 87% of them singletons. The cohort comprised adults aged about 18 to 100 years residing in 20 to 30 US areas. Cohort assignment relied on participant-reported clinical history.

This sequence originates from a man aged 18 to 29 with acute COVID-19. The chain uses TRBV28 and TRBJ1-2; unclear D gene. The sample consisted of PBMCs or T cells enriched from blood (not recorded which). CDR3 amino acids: CASASGVHGYTF. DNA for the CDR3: TGTGCCAGCGCCTCCGGGGTCCATGGCTACACCTTC.